Sequencing of this TCR beta chain was carried out in a study of blood T cell repertoires in COVID-19. Study at large: COVID-19 samples collected from the United States, Italy and Spain covered acute and convalescent phases.

Measured with immunoSEQ multiplex PCR; TCRdb has only the in-frame clones, and not every one. The profile covers approximately 270,000 clones, with about 80% appearing a single time and 15% to 17% taken by the ten largest. The sequenced material came from peripheral blood. The TCR comes from a person aged 70 to 85 with COVID-19, enrolled during active disease.

CDR3 sequence: CASSRGTSGIEEQFF. The DNA of the CDR3 is TGTGCCAGCAGTAGGGGGACTAGCGGGATAGAGGAGCAGTTCTTC. J is TRBJ2-1 and V is TRBV6-4, with 13 bases fitting TRBD2. Germline V gives CDR1 MRHNA, CDR2 SNTAGT. After removal of 5 bases from V and 10 bases from J, the junction contained 8 bases not matched to a gene. The CDR3 length is 15 residues.